This T cell receptor beta chain came from a study of radiotherapy plus CTLA-4 blockade in lung cancer. Study-wide findings and caveats: Interferon-beta and early blood T cell clone dynamics reportedly predicted response best.

Libraries were prepared by immunoSEQ multiplex PCR; TCRdb keeps only in-frame clonotypes and omits some of them. This sample yields approximately 69,000 clones, of which about 80% are seen a single time; more than 7% belongs to the top ten. Germline assignment: CDR1 SEHNR and CDR2 FQNEAQ (reference sequence). Trimming cost V 5 bases and J 2 bases; bases outside gene matches: 10. The CDR3 sequence is 16 residues long. Comment on this clone: Its antigen is as yet unknown.

The V call is TRBV7-9, the J call TRBJ2-3; 7 nucleotides agree with TRBD1. The receptor comes from a human donor with non-small cell lung cancer who had a complete response to radiotherapy plus ipilimumab. The material was peripheral blood, obtained from a patient treated with radiotherapy plus ipilimumab. The CDR3 loop is CASSATGTADTDTQYF. The CDR3 DNA sequence: TGTGCCAGCAGCGCCACCGGGACAGCCGACACAGATACGCAGTATTTT.